The rows below give T cell receptor beta chains drawn from one sample of a study of neoadjuvant anti-PD-1 for oral cavity cancer. Sequenced by immunoSEQ multiplex PCR; TCRdb stores in-frame clones only, minus some. Here the sample spans about 37,000 clones, roughly 35% being singletons. Material: tumor tissue, obtained after nivolumab (anti-PD-1) treatment. The receptors come from a person between 35 and 79 years old with oral cavity squamous cell carcinoma. Both conserved end residues are part of each CDR3. The D gene is left open where the match is weak. A clone size is listed for some rows: how often the clone was seen (once, few, many), or a class if it is expanded.

cdr3_length: 12
d_call: -
clone_size: many
j_call: TRBJ1-2
v_call: TRBV19
cdr3_nt: TGTGCCAGTATGTCGTTCGGGGTTGGCTACACCTTC
cdr3_aa: CASMSFGVGYTF

cdr3_length: 15
d_call: TRBD1
clone_size: many
j_call: TRBJ2-7
v_call: TRBV6-1
cdr3_nt: TGTGCCAGCACCGCTAGACAGGGGATCTCCTACGAGCAGTACTTC
cdr3_aa: CASTARQGISYEQYF

cdr3_length: 16
d_call: -
clone_size: -
j_call: TRBJ2-1
v_call: TRBV4-2
cdr3_nt: TGTGCCAGCAGCTTAGCGGTCGGGAGCTCCTACAATGAGCAGTTCTTC
cdr3_aa: CASSLAVGSSYNEQFF

cdr3_length: 15
d_call: TRBD2
clone_size: -
j_call: TRBJ2-1
v_call: TRBV5-1
cdr3_nt: TGCGCCAGCAGACCACTAGCGAGAAGAGGGGATGAGCAGTTCTTC
cdr3_aa: CASRPLARRGDEQFF

cdr3_length: 11
d_call: -
clone_size: many
j_call: TRBJ1-1
v_call: TRBV20-1
cdr3_nt: TGCAGTGCTAGCCTCGAGGGTGAAGCTTTCTTT
cdr3_aa: CSASLEGEAFF

cdr3_length: 15
d_call: TRBD2
clone_size: -
j_call: TRBJ2-2
v_call: TRBV27
cdr3_nt: TGTGCCAGCAGTTTCGCGGGAGCGACCACCGGGGAGCTGTTTTTT
cdr3_aa: CASSFAGATTGELFF

cdr3_length: 12
d_call: -
clone_size: -
j_call: TRBJ2-2
v_call: TRBV27
cdr3_nt: TGTGCCAGCAGTTTGGAGGTCGGGGAGCTGTTTTTT
cdr3_aa: CASSLEVGELFF

cdr3_length: 14
d_call: -
clone_size: -
j_call: TRBJ2-2
v_call: TRBV5-1
cdr3_nt: TGCGCCAGCAGCCCTGCCGTGGGGACCGGGGAGCTGTTTTTT
cdr3_aa: CASSPAVGTGELFF

cdr3_length: 14
d_call: TRBD2
clone_size: few
j_call: TRBJ2-7
v_call: TRBV30
cdr3_nt: TGTGCCTGGAGCATAGCGGGAGGTACCTACGAGCAGTACTTC
cdr3_aa: CAWSIAGGTYEQYF

cdr3_length: 15
d_call: -
clone_size: -
j_call: TRBJ2-7
v_call: TRBV11-2
cdr3_nt: TGTGCCAGCAGCTTGAGCCCCCAAAGCTCCTACGAGCAGTACTTC
cdr3_aa: CASSLSPQSSYEQYF

cdr3_length: 13
d_call: -
clone_size: many
j_call: TRBJ2-6
v_call: TRBV7-2
cdr3_nt: TGTGCCAGCAGCTTATCCGGGTCCAACGTCCTGACTTTC
cdr3_aa: CASSLSGSNVLTF

cdr3_length: 13
d_call: -
clone_size: -
j_call: TRBJ2-5
v_call: TRBV30
cdr3_nt: TGTGCCTGGAGTGTACTCGGGTCCGGGACCCAGTACTTC
cdr3_aa: CAWSVLGSGTQYF

cdr3_length: 14
d_call: -
clone_size: few
j_call: TRBJ2-5
v_call: TRBV15
cdr3_nt: TGTGCCACCAGCAGAGTCGGCTTCCAAGAGACCCAGTACTTC
cdr3_aa: CATSRVGFQETQYF

cdr3_length: 14
d_call: TRBD1
clone_size: -
j_call: TRBJ2-2
v_call: TRBV9
cdr3_nt: TGTGCCAGCAGCACAACAGGGGGCCACGGGGAGCTGTTTTTT
cdr3_aa: CASSTTGGHGELFF

cdr3_length: 15
d_call: TRBD1
clone_size: -
j_call: TRBJ2-7
v_call: TRBV5-1
cdr3_nt: TGCGCCAGCAGCTTGGAAGGCAGGGGGCATGACGAGCAGTACTTC
cdr3_aa: CASSLEGRGHDEQYF

cdr3_length: 14
d_call: -
clone_size: -
j_call: TRBJ1-1
v_call: TRBV19
cdr3_nt: TGTGCCAGTAGTCCATATACGGCGAACACTGAAGCTTTCTTT
cdr3_aa: CASSPYTANTEAFF

cdr3_length: 15
d_call: TRBD1
clone_size: -
j_call: TRBJ1-1
v_call: TRBV19
cdr3_nt: TGTGCCAGTAGCCGGGACAGGTCATCCTACACTGAAGCTTTCTTT
cdr3_aa: CASSRDRSSYTEAFF

cdr3_length: 11
d_call: -
clone_size: -
j_call: TRBJ1-1
v_call: TRBV27
cdr3_nt: TGTGCCACCCGAGCGTACACTGAAGCTTTCTTT
cdr3_aa: CATRAYTEAFF

cdr3_length: 16
d_call: TRBD2
clone_size: -
j_call: TRBJ2-3
v_call: TRBV2
cdr3_nt: TGTGCCAGCACTTTGGGGGGGACTTATAGCACAGATACGCAGTATTTT
cdr3_aa: CASTLGGTYSTDTQYF

cdr3_length: 14
d_call: -
clone_size: many
j_call: TRBJ2-7
v_call: TRBV15
cdr3_nt: TGTGCCACCAGCAGAGCTACCGGTGGCTACGAGCAGTACTTC
cdr3_aa: CATSRATGGYEQYF

cdr3_length: 17
d_call: TRBD2
clone_size: few
j_call: TRBJ2-1
v_call: TRBV11-3
cdr3_nt: TGTGCCAGCAGCGAAGGACTAGCCCCACAGGGCTCCAATGAGCAGTTCTTC
cdr3_aa: CASSEGLAPQGSNEQFF

cdr3_length: 15
d_call: TRBD2
clone_size: few
j_call: TRBJ2-3
v_call: TRBV4-1
cdr3_nt: TGCGCCAGCGCCCCGAGCGGGGGAGGCGCAGATACGCAGTATTTT
cdr3_aa: CASAPSGGGADTQYF

cdr3_length: 15
d_call: -
clone_size: -
j_call: TRBJ1-3
v_call: TRBV5-6
cdr3_nt: TGTGCCAGCAGCTTGGCGGCAGTTTTTGGAAACACCATATATTTT
cdr3_aa: CASSLAAVFGNTIYF

cdr3_length: 14
d_call: -
clone_size: -
j_call: TRBJ1-1
v_call: TRBV5-1
cdr3_nt: TGCGCCAGCAGCCGGGGCGGGGTGGACACTGAAGCTTTCTTT
cdr3_aa: CASSRGGVDTEAFF

cdr3_length: 13
d_call: -
clone_size: few
j_call: TRBJ1-1
v_call: TRBV7-8
cdr3_nt: TGTGCCAGCAGCGAATCCTTGAACACTGAAGCTTTCTTT
cdr3_aa: CASSESLNTEAFF

cdr3_length: 16
d_call: -
clone_size: few
j_call: TRBJ2-2
v_call: TRBV10-2
cdr3_nt: TGCGCCAGCAGTGAGTCTACGGGGCTCAACACCGGGGAGCTGTTTTTT
cdr3_aa: CASSESTGLNTGELFF

cdr3_length: 16
d_call: TRBD2
clone_size: -
j_call: TRBJ2-2
v_call: TRBV19
cdr3_nt: TGTGCCAGTAGTGTGACTAGCGGGAGTTCCACCGGGGAGCTGTTTTTT
cdr3_aa: CASSVTSGSSTGELFF

cdr3_length: 15
d_call: TRBD2
clone_size: -
j_call: TRBJ2-7
v_call: TRBV5-1
cdr3_nt: TGCGCCAGCAGCTTGAGTAGCGGGAGTATATCCGAGCAGTACTTC
cdr3_aa: CASSLSSGSISEQYF

cdr3_length: 16
d_call: TRBD1
clone_size: -
j_call: TRBJ1-3
v_call: TRBV9
cdr3_nt: TGTGCCAGCAGCGTAGCAACAGGGGAAGGTGGAAACACCATATATTTT
cdr3_aa: CASSVATGEGGNTIYF

cdr3_length: 13
d_call: TRBD1
clone_size: -
j_call: TRBJ2-5
v_call: TRBV19
cdr3_nt: TGTGCCAGTAGTAGGACAGGGAGGGAGACCCAGTACTTC
cdr3_aa: CASSRTGRETQYF

cdr3_length: 13
d_call: TRBD1
clone_size: few
j_call: TRBJ2-7
v_call: TRBV29-1
cdr3_nt: TGCAGCGTTGAACGGGACAGGGGAGGGGAGCAGTACTTC
cdr3_aa: CSVERDRGGEQYF

cdr3_length: 8
d_call: -
clone_size: -
j_call: TRBJ1-2
v_call: TRBV28
cdr3_nt: TGTGCCAGCAGTGTCTACACCTTC
cdr3_aa: CASSVYTF

cdr3_length: 14
d_call: TRBD1
clone_size: -
j_call: TRBJ1-5
v_call: TRBV6-6
cdr3_nt: TGTGCCAGCAAGCCGACAGGGGTTAAACAGCCCCAGCATTTT
cdr3_aa: CASKPTGVKQPQHF

cdr3_length: 14
d_call: -
clone_size: few
j_call: TRBJ1-1
v_call: TRBV4-1
cdr3_nt: TGCGCCAGCAGCCAAGAGAGGGGGAATCCTGAAGCTTTCTTT
cdr3_aa: CASSQERGNPEAFF

cdr3_length: 17
d_call: -
clone_size: few
j_call: TRBJ2-3
v_call: TRBV18
cdr3_nt: TGTGCCAGCTCACCCTTAAACAGGGTGACTAGCACAGATACGCAGTATTTT
cdr3_aa: CASSPLNRVTSTDTQYF

cdr3_length: 15
d_call: -
clone_size: -
j_call: TRBJ2-5
v_call: TRBV18
cdr3_nt: TGTGCCAGCTCACCAGGGGGGCTAGTCTCGGAGACCCAGTACTTC
cdr3_aa: CASSPGGLVSETQYF

cdr3_length: 18
d_call: TRBD2
clone_size: -
j_call: TRBJ2-3
v_call: TRBV18
cdr3_nt: TGTGCCAGCTCACCACTCAGAGCGGGAGGGCCGGAAGGAGATACGCAGTATTTT
cdr3_aa: CASSPLRAGGPEGDTQYF

cdr3_length: 13
d_call: -
clone_size: -
j_call: TRBJ1-2
v_call: TRBV6-5
cdr3_nt: TGTGCCAGCAGTCGGCGGGCGGGCTATGGCTACACCTTC
cdr3_aa: CASSRRAGYGYTF

cdr3_length: 15
d_call: -
clone_size: few
j_call: TRBJ1-1
v_call: TRBV28
cdr3_nt: TGTGCCAGCAGTCCACCCGTCGGCCGGGTCACTGAAGCTTTCTTT
cdr3_aa: CASSPPVGRVTEAFF

cdr3_length: 14
d_call: TRBD1
clone_size: -
j_call: TRBJ2-3
v_call: TRBV5-5
cdr3_nt: TGTGCCAGCCGGACAGGGGGCAGGACAGATACGCAGTATTTT
cdr3_aa: CASRTGGRTDTQYF